This T cell receptor (beta chain) was sequenced during a study of blood T cell repertoires in COVID-19. Across the study: PBMCs, B-cell-depleted T cells, or T cells were the source of the cDNA or gDNA that made up the material.

This table comes from immunoSEQ multiplex PCR, and its TCRdb copy is limited to in-frame clones, with some not included. The sample records tens of thousands of clones, roughly 89% being singletons. The receptor's source is a man between 45 and 60 years old with acute or convalescent COVID-19. What was sequenced was peripheral blood.

The CDR3 region is CASSVEASGRAETQYF. The CDR3 DNA reads TGTGCCAGCAGTGTTGAGGCTAGCGGGAGGGCCGAGACCCAGTACTTC. The chain links TRBV2 to TRBJ2-5, with 12 bases identical to TRBD2. J lost 5 bases, V lost 4 bases, and 8 bases had no gene match. CDR1 is SNHLY, CDR2 FYNNEI, per germline. The CDR3 extends over 16 amino acids.